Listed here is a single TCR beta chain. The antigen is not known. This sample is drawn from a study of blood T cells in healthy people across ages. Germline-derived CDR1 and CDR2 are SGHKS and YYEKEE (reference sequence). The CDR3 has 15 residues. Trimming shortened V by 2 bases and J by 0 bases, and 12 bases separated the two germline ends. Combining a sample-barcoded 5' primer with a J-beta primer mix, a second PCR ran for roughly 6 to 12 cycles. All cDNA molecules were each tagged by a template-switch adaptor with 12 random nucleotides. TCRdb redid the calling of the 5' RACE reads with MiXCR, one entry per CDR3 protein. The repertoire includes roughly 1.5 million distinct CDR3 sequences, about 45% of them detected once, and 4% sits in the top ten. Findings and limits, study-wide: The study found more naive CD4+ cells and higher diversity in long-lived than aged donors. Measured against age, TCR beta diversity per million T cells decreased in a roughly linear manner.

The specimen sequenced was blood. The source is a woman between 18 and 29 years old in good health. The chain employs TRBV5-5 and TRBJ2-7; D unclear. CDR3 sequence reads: CASSFTYSSSYEQYF. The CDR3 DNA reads TGTGCCAGCAGCTTTACGTACAGTAGCTCCTACGAGCAGTACTTC.